This T cell receptor (beta chain) was sequenced during a study of blood T cell repertoires in COVID-19. Study overall: Spain, Italy and the United States supplied samples that represented acute and convalescent COVID-19. T cells, B-cell-depleted T cells, or PBMCs provided the cDNA or gDNA that served as material.

Seattle researchers signed up patients amid active infection and tracked them longitudinally. The CDR3 consists of 13 residues. Trimming shortened V by 6 bases and J by 6 bases, and 11 bases separated the two germline ends. From germline, CDR1 is LNHDA and CDR2 SQIVND (reference sequence). Authors' methods: Counts of nucleated cells, estimated from reference gene primer amplification, were obtained. Assay: immunoSEQ multiplex PCR; the TCRdb copy retains only in-frame clones and omits some. V, J and clone size reflect that table, while D and trimming were determined from the DNA. Of about 120,000 clones in the sample, 90% are singletons; the top ten hold 3.8%.

Sequences were obtained from peripheral blood. This chain links TRBV19 with TRBJ2-2, with D perhaps TRBD1 (6 bases). The TCR sequence derives from a woman aged 55-70 years with COVID-19, enrolled during active disease. The CDR3 loop reads CASRAAGAGELFF. CDR3 nucleotide sequence: TGTGCCAGTAGGGCGGCAGGGGCCGGGGAGCTGTTTTTT.